This entry concerns a single T cell receptor beta chain. This specimen includes other DNA sequences encoding the same CDR3. The data stem from a study of blood T cell repertoires in COVID-19. Study context: Whether acute or convalescent, the COVID-19 samples came from the United States, Italy and Spain.

Sequencing was performed with immunoSEQ multiplex PCR; in TCRdb, only in-frame clones are kept and a portion is missing. The table records some 270,000 clones, roughly 84% of them present only once. Recruits, aged roughly 18 to 90 years, lived in 25 or so US areas. Clinical history reported by participants formed the basis on which cohorts were assigned. Donors in Cohort 3 who had recovered were those with two negative PCRs, healthcare professional clearance, or resolution of their symptoms. Per germline, CDR1 KGHSH and CDR2 LQKENI. This CDR3 has 14 amino acids. The V end lost 5 bases, the J end lost 0 bases, and 5 bases lay between the germline ends.

Material: PBMCs or T cells enriched from blood (not recorded which). V is TRBV18 and J is TRBJ1-6; D is unresolved. This TCR was sampled from a man over 45 who had recovered from COVID-19. CDR3 bases: TGTGCCAGCTCAACAGACTCCTATAATTCACCCCTCCACTTT. Translating gives CASSTDSYNSPLHF.